Listed below are T cell receptor beta chains from one sample, sequenced in a study of cytomegalovirus exposure and HLA in healthy donors. TCRdb's table, derived via immunoSEQ multiplex PCR, lists solely in-frame clones and lacks some. The sample contains under 400,000 clones, around 90% of which appear only once. The sample taken for sequencing was PBMCs. The receptors were gathered from a young man in good health and CMV-seronegative. Each CDR3 is given with its conserved first and last residue. A D gene is named only where the DNA matches it firmly. Part of the rows lack a size; the others show once, few, many or a class for expanded clones.

v_call: TRBV18
clone_size: .
j_call: TRBJ1-2
d_call: TRBD1
cdr3_nt: TGTGCCAGCTCACCTGAAACAGGGGAAAGAAACTATGGCTACACCTTC
cdr3_aa: CASSPETGERNYGYTF

v_call: TRBV4-2
clone_size: .
j_call: TRBJ2-7
d_call: .
cdr3_nt: TGTGCCAGCAGCCAAAATACGGACACTTCCTACGAGCAGTACTTC
cdr3_aa: CASSQNTDTSYEQYF

v_call: TRBV18
clone_size: .
j_call: TRBJ1-1
d_call: .
cdr3_nt: TGTGCCAGCTCACCACTAGTGAACACTGAAGCTTTCTTT
cdr3_aa: CASSPLVNTEAFF

v_call: TRBV6-1
clone_size: .
j_call: TRBJ1-2
d_call: TRBD1
cdr3_nt: TGTGCCAGCAGTGGGACAGGCTATGGCTACACCTTC
cdr3_aa: CASSGTGYGYTF

v_call: TRBV4-1
clone_size: .
j_call: TRBJ2-3
d_call: TRBD2
cdr3_nt: TGCGCCAGCAGCCAAAGGACTAGCGAAAGCACAGATACGCAGTATTTT
cdr3_aa: CASSQRTSESTDTQYF

v_call: TRBV6-5
clone_size: .
j_call: TRBJ1-2
d_call: TRBD1
cdr3_nt: TGTGCCAGCAGCGAGGGGGACAGGGGAAAGGGCTACACCTTC
cdr3_aa: CASSEGDRGKGYTF

v_call: TRBV20-1
clone_size: .
j_call: TRBJ2-7
d_call: .
cdr3_nt: TGCAGTGCTGTTCGCTCCTACGAGCAGTACTTC
cdr3_aa: CSAVRSYEQYF

v_call: TRBV19
clone_size: .
j_call: TRBJ2-6
d_call: TRBD1
cdr3_nt: TGTGCCAGTAGTTCAACCGGGACAGGATCGTCAGGGGCCAACGTCCTGACTTTC
cdr3_aa: CASSSTGTGSSGANVLTF

v_call: TRBV29-1
clone_size: .
j_call: TRBJ2-2
d_call: .
cdr3_nt: TGCAGCGTTGTTCCTCCCACCGGGGAGCTGTTTTTT
cdr3_aa: CSVVPPTGELFF

v_call: TRBV4-3
clone_size: .
j_call: TRBJ1-1
d_call: .
cdr3_nt: TGCGCCAGCAGCCAAGTGGGAGTGTTGAACACTGAAGCTTTCTTT
cdr3_aa: CASSQVGVLNTEAFF

v_call: TRBV5-1
clone_size: .
j_call: TRBJ2-5
d_call: TRBD1
cdr3_nt: TGCGCCAGCAGCTTCGGCCCAGGGGGCCGGGAGACCCAGTACTTC
cdr3_aa: CASSFGPGGRETQYF

v_call: TRBV4-3
clone_size: .
j_call: TRBJ1-1
d_call: .
cdr3_nt: TGCGCCAGCAGCCAAGATCCGGGTCTTTGGGCTTTCTTT
cdr3_aa: CASSQDPGLWAFF

v_call: TRBV5-1
clone_size: .
j_call: TRBJ1-3
d_call: .
cdr3_nt: TGCGCCAGCAGCTTGAATATTGCGGAGGGAAACACCATATATTTT
cdr3_aa: CASSLNIAEGNTIYF

v_call: TRBV18
clone_size: .
j_call: TRBJ2-2
d_call: .
cdr3_nt: TGTGCCAGCTCAGCCCAGGGGGGGAACACCGGGGAGCTGTTTTTT
cdr3_aa: CASSAQGGNTGELFF

v_call: TRBV9
clone_size: .
j_call: TRBJ1-6
d_call: TRBD1
cdr3_nt: TGTGCCAGCAGCGCGGGTACAGGGGGTTCACCCCTCCACTTT
cdr3_aa: CASSAGTGGSPLHF

v_call: TRBV6-5
clone_size: .
j_call: TRBJ1-6
d_call: TRBD1
cdr3_nt: TGTGCCAGCAGAACCGGGACAGGGATATCACCCCTCCACTTT
cdr3_aa: CASRTGTGISPLHF

v_call: TRBV7-6
clone_size: .
j_call: TRBJ1-4
d_call: TRBD1
cdr3_nt: TGTGCCAGCAGCCCTAGACAGGGTTTATTTGGAGCTAATGAAAAACTGTTTTTT
cdr3_aa: CASSPRQGLFGANEKLFF

v_call: TRBV4-3
clone_size: .
j_call: TRBJ2-1
d_call: TRBD2
cdr3_nt: TGCGCCAGCAGCCCTAGCGGGGGAGGCTACAATGAGCAGTTCTTC
cdr3_aa: CASSPSGGGYNEQFF

v_call: TRBV7-9
clone_size: .
j_call: TRBJ2-7
d_call: TRBD1
cdr3_nt: TGTGCCAGCAGTCGTCCGGGACAGGGTGTCTCCGAGCAGTACTTC
cdr3_aa: CASSRPGQGVSEQYF

v_call: TRBV7-2
clone_size: .
j_call: TRBJ2-5
d_call: TRBD1
cdr3_nt: TGTGCCAGCATTCTACAGGGGAGTGAAGAGACCCAGTACTTC
cdr3_aa: CASILQGSEETQYF

v_call: TRBV7-9
clone_size: .
j_call: TRBJ1-1
d_call: .
cdr3_nt: TGTGCCAGCAGCTTGCGGGGGTACACTGAAGCTTTCTTT
cdr3_aa: CASSLRGYTEAFF

v_call: TRBV6-5
clone_size: .
j_call: TRBJ1-3
d_call: .
cdr3_nt: TGTGCCAGCAGCCGGGGCGGGAACTCTGGAAACACCATATATTTT
cdr3_aa: CASSRGGNSGNTIYF

v_call: TRBV10-1
clone_size: .
j_call: TRBJ2-3
d_call: TRBD2
cdr3_nt: TGCGCCAGCGGTAGCGGGAGTTACACAGATACGCAGTATTTT
cdr3_aa: CASGSGSYTDTQYF

v_call: TRBV19
clone_size: .
j_call: TRBJ2-6
d_call: .
cdr3_nt: TGTGCCAGTAGCTTGGGGGCCAACGTCCTGACTTTC
cdr3_aa: CASSLGANVLTF

v_call: TRBV2
clone_size: .
j_call: TRBJ1-2
d_call: TRBD1
cdr3_nt: TGTGCCAGCAGTGAAGCGGAGGGACAGGGGTTGGGCTATGGCTACACCTTC
cdr3_aa: CASSEAEGQGLGYGYTF

v_call: TRBV6-4
clone_size: .
j_call: TRBJ2-2
d_call: .
cdr3_nt: TGTGCCAGCAGTGACTCCACAGAATCTACCGGGGAGCTGTTTTTT
cdr3_aa: CASSDSTESTGELFF

v_call: TRBV18
clone_size: once
j_call: TRBJ1-1
d_call: TRBD1
cdr3_nt: TGTGCCAGCTCACGAGATTACGGGACAGTGGCGAACACTGAAGCTTTCTTT
cdr3_aa: CASSRDYGTVANTEAFF

v_call: TRBV4-3
clone_size: .
j_call: TRBJ2-2
d_call: .
cdr3_nt: TGCGCCAGCAGCCATTACCGGGGTACCGGGGAGCTGTTTTTT
cdr3_aa: CASSHYRGTGELFF

v_call: TRBV6-5
clone_size: .
j_call: TRBJ2-2
d_call: TRBD2
cdr3_nt: TGTGCCAGCACCCCTAGCGGGGGGAACACCGGGGAGCTGTTTTTT
cdr3_aa: CASTPSGGNTGELFF

v_call: TRBV7-2
clone_size: .
j_call: TRBJ1-1
d_call: .
cdr3_nt: TGTGCCAGCAGCTTAGGGCTCTCGAACACTGAAGCTTTCTTT
cdr3_aa: CASSLGLSNTEAFF

v_call: TRBV6-5
clone_size: .
j_call: TRBJ2-2
d_call: TRBD2
cdr3_nt: TGTGCCAGCAGTTACTCGCCTAGCGGGGTCACCGGGGAGCTGTTTTTT
cdr3_aa: CASSYSPSGVTGELFF

v_call: TRBV10-1
clone_size: .
j_call: TRBJ2-3
d_call: .
cdr3_nt: TGCGCCAGCAGTGAGGCCCAGGGTGGCACAGATACGCAGTATTTT
cdr3_aa: CASSEAQGGTDTQYF

v_call: TRBV30
clone_size: .
j_call: TRBJ1-6
d_call: TRBD1
cdr3_nt: TGTGCCTGGAGTGTACCCGGGACAGGGTTATCTAATTCACCCCTCCACTTT
cdr3_aa: CAWSVPGTGLSNSPLHF

v_call: TRBV2
clone_size: .
j_call: TRBJ1-5
d_call: TRBD1
cdr3_nt: TGTGCCAGCTCCGGGACAGTTAACAATCAGCCCCAGCATTTT
cdr3_aa: CASSGTVNNQPQHF

v_call: TRBV4-1
clone_size: .
j_call: TRBJ2-3
d_call: TRBD2
cdr3_nt: TGCGCCAGCAGCCGAACCCAAGCGGGGAGTAGCACAGATACGCAGTATTTT
cdr3_aa: CASSRTQAGSSTDTQYF

v_call: TRBV6-1
clone_size: .
j_call: TRBJ1-4
d_call: .
cdr3_nt: TGTGCCAGCAGTGCCCGGACAGCTCAGAATGAAAAACTGTTTTTT
cdr3_aa: CASSARTAQNEKLFF

v_call: TRBV5-6
clone_size: .
j_call: TRBJ1-1
d_call: TRBD1
cdr3_nt: TGTGCCAGCAGCTGGGGGACAGGAGTAACTGAAGCTTTCTTT
cdr3_aa: CASSWGTGVTEAFF

v_call: TRBV2
clone_size: .
j_call: TRBJ2-1
d_call: .
cdr3_nt: TGTGCCACTGGACAGTACAATGAGCAGTTCTTC
cdr3_aa: CATGQYNEQFF

v_call: TRBV4-2
clone_size: .
j_call: TRBJ2-2
d_call: TRBD2
cdr3_nt: TGTGCCAGCAGCCAAGTTCGGCCTAGCGGGGGCGGGGCGAACACCGGGGAGCTGTTTTTT
cdr3_aa: CASSQVRPSGGGANTGELFF

v_call: TRBV6-1
clone_size: .
j_call: TRBJ2-3
d_call: TRBD2
cdr3_nt: TGTGCCAGCAGTGAACGACCAGCGGGGGTAATCACAGATACGCAGTATTTT
cdr3_aa: CASSERPAGVITDTQYF

v_call: TRBV6-1
clone_size: .
j_call: TRBJ2-7
d_call: .
cdr3_nt: TGTGCCAGCAGGGTGGGACATGTAGAGCAGTACTTC
cdr3_aa: CASRVGHVEQYF

v_call: TRBV9
clone_size: .
j_call: TRBJ1-4
d_call: TRBD1
cdr3_nt: TGTGCCAGCAGCCCCCAGGACAGGGTGGCTGAAAAACTGTTTTTT
cdr3_aa: CASSPQDRVAEKLFF

v_call: TRBV6-5
clone_size: .
j_call: TRBJ1-1
d_call: .
cdr3_nt: TGTGCCAGCACCTTGTCCGGGGGTATGAACACTGAAGCTTTCTTT
cdr3_aa: CASTLSGGMNTEAFF

v_call: TRBV7-9
clone_size: .
j_call: TRBJ1-6
d_call: TRBD1
cdr3_nt: TGTGCCAGCAGCTTAGGGACAGGCAATAATTCACCCCTCCACTTT
cdr3_aa: CASSLGTGNNSPLHF